The rows below give T cell receptor beta chains drawn from one sample of a study of cytomegalovirus exposure and HLA in healthy donors. Method: immunoSEQ multiplex PCR; TCRdb's copy keeps in-frame clones and lacks some. Of some 180,000 clones in the sample, roughly 85% were seen once. Source material: PBMCs. The receptor set was obtained from a young woman in good health and CMV-seronegative. The CDR3 runs from the conserved cysteine through the conserved F or W. Fields, in order: CDR3 protein, CDR3 DNA, J gene, clone size, V gene, D gene. A D gene is named only where the DNA matches it firmly. Clone size is given for some rows only: seen once, a few or many times, or a class if the clone is expanded.

cdr3_aa: CASGPIKREGNEQFF; cdr3_nt: TGTGCCAGCGGACCCATTAAACGGGAGGGAAATGAGCAGTTCTTC; j_call: TRBJ2-1; clone_size: once; v_call: TRBV7-8; d_call: TRBD2
cdr3_aa: CAWSIAGTQYF; cdr3_nt: TGTGCCTGGAGTATAGCCGGGACCCAGTACTTC; j_call: TRBJ2-5; clone_size: NA; v_call: TRBV30; d_call: NA
cdr3_aa: CASSHAGRGNEKLFF; cdr3_nt: TGCGCCAGCAGCCACGCCGGTAGGGGGAATGAAAAACTGTTTTTT; j_call: TRBJ1-4; clone_size: once; v_call: TRBV4-3; d_call: NA
cdr3_aa: CASNFGGEKLFF; cdr3_nt: TGTGCCAGCAACTTCGGCGGGGAAAAACTGTTTTTT; j_call: TRBJ1-4; clone_size: NA; v_call: TRBV6-6; d_call: NA
cdr3_aa: CASSGGDGASYEQYF; cdr3_nt: TGTGCCAGCAGCGGAGGGGATGGGGCCTCCTACGAGCAGTACTTC; j_call: TRBJ2-7; clone_size: once; v_call: TRBV7-9; d_call: NA
cdr3_aa: CASSGPGGSKNIQYF; cdr3_nt: TGTGCCAGCAGCGGCCCGGGAGGTTCCAAAAACATTCAGTACTTC; j_call: TRBJ2-4; clone_size: NA; v_call: TRBV9; d_call: TRBD2
cdr3_aa: CSSSHETREGYYGYTF; cdr3_nt: TGTTCCAGCAGCCATGAAACACGGGAGGGATACTATGGCTACACCTTC; j_call: TRBJ1-2; clone_size: once; v_call: TRBV7-9; d_call: NA
cdr3_aa: CASRRSDSYNEQFF; cdr3_nt: TGTGCCAGCAGGCGGAGTGACTCCTACAATGAGCAGTTCTTC; j_call: TRBJ2-1; clone_size: NA; v_call: TRBV28; d_call: NA
cdr3_aa: CASSQVVFRGTGGHEQFF; cdr3_nt: TGCGCCAGCAGCCAAGTGGTCTTCAGAGGCACAGGGGGGCATGAGCAGTTCTTC; j_call: TRBJ2-1; clone_size: few; v_call: TRBV4-3; d_call: TRBD1
cdr3_aa: CASSSDRGRFRYGYTF; cdr3_nt: TGTGCCAGCAGTTCTGACAGGGGCAGGTTTCGCTATGGCTACACCTTC; j_call: TRBJ1-2; clone_size: NA; v_call: TRBV6-5; d_call: TRBD1
cdr3_aa: CSVEKNGGTQYF; cdr3_nt: TGCAGCGTAGAAAAGAACGGTGGGACCCAGTACTTC; j_call: TRBJ2-5; clone_size: NA; v_call: TRBV29-1; d_call: NA
cdr3_aa: CASSYEPTVVSKQFF; cdr3_nt: TGTGCCAGCAGCTACGAACCGACAGTGGTGAGCAAGCAGTTCTTC; j_call: TRBJ2-1; clone_size: NA; v_call: TRBV5-5; d_call: NA
cdr3_aa: CSAVGAKTQYF; cdr3_nt: TGCAGTGCTGTGGGGGCCAAGACCCAGTACTTC; j_call: TRBJ2-5; clone_size: once; v_call: TRBV20-1; d_call: NA
cdr3_aa: CASSYRGHTGELFF; cdr3_nt: TGTGCCAGCAGTTACCGGGGTCACACCGGGGAGCTGTTTTTT; j_call: TRBJ2-2; clone_size: NA; v_call: TRBV6-5; d_call: NA
cdr3_aa: CASSRDRGNQPQHF; cdr3_nt: TGTGCCAGTTCTCGGGACAGGGGAAATCAGCCCCAGCATTTT; j_call: TRBJ1-5; clone_size: NA; v_call: TRBV11-2; d_call: TRBD1
cdr3_aa: CASNPTGGRDTQYF; cdr3_nt: TGTGCCAGCAACCCAACAGGTGGAAGGGATACGCAGTATTTT; j_call: TRBJ2-3; clone_size: NA; v_call: TRBV5-6; d_call: NA
cdr3_aa: CASSLWGRGQETQYF; cdr3_nt: TGTGCCAGCAGTTTGTGGGGTAGGGGGCAAGAGACCCAGTACTTC; j_call: TRBJ2-5; clone_size: NA; v_call: TRBV27; d_call: NA
cdr3_aa: CASSHEQGVGEVKPQHF; cdr3_nt: TGTGCCAGCAGCCACGAACAGGGGGTGGGGGAGGTCAAGCCCCAGCATTTT; j_call: TRBJ1-5; clone_size: NA; v_call: TRBV28; d_call: TRBD1
cdr3_aa: CASSLVDNEQFF; cdr3_nt: TGTGCCAGCAGCTTAGTAGACAATGAGCAGTTCTTC; j_call: TRBJ2-1; clone_size: few; v_call: TRBV11-3; d_call: NA
cdr3_aa: CASSHLTSGSRNEQFF; cdr3_nt: TGCGCCAGCAGCCACCTGACTAGCGGGAGTCGTAATGAGCAGTTCTTC; j_call: TRBJ2-1; clone_size: NA; v_call: TRBV4-1; d_call: TRBD2
cdr3_aa: CASSIGLGANTEAFF; cdr3_nt: TGTGCCAGTAGTATCGGTTTGGGGGCTAACACTGAAGCTTTCTTT; j_call: TRBJ1-1; clone_size: NA; v_call: TRBV19; d_call: NA
cdr3_aa: CASSHYQGARGNTIYF; cdr3_nt: TGTGCCAGCAGCCACTATCAGGGGGCAAGAGGAAACACCATATATTTT; j_call: TRBJ1-3; clone_size: NA; v_call: TRBV9; d_call: TRBD1
cdr3_aa: CASSIVSGYTDTQYF; cdr3_nt: TGTGCCAGTAGTATAGTAAGCGGATACACAGATACGCAGTATTTT; j_call: TRBJ2-3; clone_size: NA; v_call: TRBV19; d_call: NA
cdr3_aa: CASSPPNRVSYEQYF; cdr3_nt: TGTGCCAGCAGTCCACCGAACAGGGTCTCCTACGAGCAGTACTTC; j_call: TRBJ2-7; clone_size: NA; v_call: TRBV27; d_call: NA
cdr3_aa: CASSSGHGNQPQHF; cdr3_nt: TGTGCCAGCAGTTCTGGGCACGGCAATCAGCCCCAGCATTTT; j_call: TRBJ1-5; clone_size: NA; v_call: TRBV27; d_call: NA
cdr3_aa: CASSPTSSPYNEQFF; cdr3_nt: TGTGCCAGCAGCCCAACCAGTTCCCCCTACAATGAGCAGTTCTTC; j_call: TRBJ2-1; clone_size: NA; v_call: TRBV7-2; d_call: NA
cdr3_aa: CASSIGVRDRANNEQFF; cdr3_nt: TGTGCCAGTAGTATAGGTGTCCGGGACAGGGCAAACAATGAGCAGTTCTTC; j_call: TRBJ2-1; clone_size: NA; v_call: TRBV19; d_call: TRBD1
cdr3_aa: CASSLGEGDSGRRETQYF; cdr3_nt: TGTGCCAGCAGCTTAGGGGAGGGGGATAGCGGGAGGAGGGAGACCCAGTACTTC; j_call: TRBJ2-5; clone_size: NA; v_call: TRBV7-2; d_call: TRBD2
cdr3_aa: CASGPGVGTGNTIYF; cdr3_nt: TGCGCCAGCGGCCCGGGGGTTGGGACTGGAAACACCATATATTTT; j_call: TRBJ1-3; clone_size: NA; v_call: TRBV23-1; d_call: NA
cdr3_aa: CASSENGANQPQHF; cdr3_nt: TGTGCCAGCAGTGAAAATGGGGCGAATCAGCCCCAGCATTTT; j_call: TRBJ1-5; clone_size: once; v_call: TRBV6-1; d_call: NA
cdr3_aa: CSVAGQRDYEQYF; cdr3_nt: TGCAGCGTTGCGGGACAGAGAGACTACGAGCAGTACTTC; j_call: TRBJ2-7; clone_size: NA; v_call: TRBV29-1; d_call: TRBD1
cdr3_aa: CASRPGGWGEQYF; cdr3_nt: TGTGCCAGCAGGCCAGGGGGTTGGGGCGAGCAGTACTTC; j_call: TRBJ2-7; clone_size: NA; v_call: TRBV6-5; d_call: TRBD1
cdr3_aa: CASSIGSSYNSPLHF; cdr3_nt: TGTGCCAGTAGTATCGGGAGCTCCTATAATTCACCCCTCCACTTT; j_call: TRBJ1-6; clone_size: NA; v_call: TRBV19; d_call: NA
cdr3_aa: CASSGDRAAQETQYF; cdr3_nt: TGTGCCAGCAGCGGGGACAGGGCCGCCCAAGAGACCCAGTACTTC; j_call: TRBJ2-5; clone_size: NA; v_call: TRBV27; d_call: TRBD1
cdr3_aa: CASSYAGQGSYEQYF; cdr3_nt: TGTGCCAGCAGTTACGCCGGACAGGGTTCCTACGAGCAGTACTTC; j_call: TRBJ2-7; clone_size: NA; v_call: TRBV6-5; d_call: TRBD1
cdr3_aa: CASSYSPMRTDTQYF; cdr3_nt: TGTGCCAGCAGTTACTCCCCAATGAGAACAGATACGCAGTATTTT; j_call: TRBJ2-3; clone_size: NA; v_call: TRBV6-5; d_call: NA
cdr3_aa: CASSPASGSGYNEQFF; cdr3_nt: TGTGCCAGCAGCCCTGCTAGCGGGAGTGGCTACAATGAGCAGTTCTTC; j_call: TRBJ2-1; clone_size: NA; v_call: TRBV7-9; d_call: TRBD2
cdr3_aa: CASSSQGGQNNSPLHF; cdr3_nt: TGTGCCAGCAGCTCCCAAGGAGGACAGAATAATTCACCCCTCCACTTT; j_call: TRBJ1-6; clone_size: NA; v_call: TRBV7-9; d_call: NA
cdr3_aa: CASSLYLRVGNQPQHF; cdr3_nt: TGTGCCAGCAGTTTATACCTACGGGTTGGGAATCAGCCCCAGCATTTT; j_call: TRBJ1-5; clone_size: NA; v_call: TRBV28; d_call: NA
cdr3_aa: CASSQTLAGYNEQFF; cdr3_nt: TGTGCCAGCAGCCAAACCTTAGCGGGGTACAATGAGCAGTTCTTC; j_call: TRBJ2-1; clone_size: NA; v_call: TRBV14; d_call: TRBD2
cdr3_aa: CASSFGGDRSYEQYF; cdr3_nt: TGTGCCAGCAGTTTTGGTGGGGACAGATCCTACGAGCAGTACTTC; j_call: TRBJ2-7; clone_size: NA; v_call: TRBV28; d_call: TRBD1
cdr3_aa: CASSVALGEPTPNTGELFF; cdr3_nt: TGTGCCAGCAGCGTAGCTCTGGGAGAGCCTACCCCGAACACCGGGGAGCTGTTTTTT; j_call: TRBJ2-2; clone_size: NA; v_call: TRBV9; d_call: NA
cdr3_aa: CASSWEGPASFGEKLFF; cdr3_nt: TGTGCCAGCAGCTGGGAGGGGCCTGCCTCTTTTGGTGAAAAACTGTTTTTT; j_call: TRBJ1-4; clone_size: NA; v_call: TRBV7-2; d_call: NA
cdr3_aa: CASSWGTVEAFF; cdr3_nt: TGTGCCAGCAGCTGGGGGACAGTTGAAGCTTTCTTT; j_call: TRBJ1-1; clone_size: NA; v_call: TRBV5-6; d_call: TRBD1
cdr3_aa: CASSLGQGIQPQHF; cdr3_nt: TGTGCCAGCAGTTTGGGACAGGGGATCCAGCCCCAGCATTTT; j_call: TRBJ1-5; clone_size: NA; v_call: TRBV27; d_call: TRBD1
cdr3_aa: CASSLVPLEAEKLFF; cdr3_nt: TGTGCCAGCAGCTTGGTACCCCTCGAGGCTGAAAAACTGTTTTTT; j_call: TRBJ1-4; clone_size: few; v_call: TRBV5-4; d_call: NA
cdr3_aa: CASSVGLADSYEQYF; cdr3_nt: TGTGCCAGCAGCGTTGGACTAGCGGACTCCTACGAGCAGTACTTC; j_call: TRBJ2-7; clone_size: NA; v_call: TRBV9; d_call: TRBD2
cdr3_aa: CASSGHGTGEGGYTF; cdr3_nt: TGTGCCAGCAGTGGCCACGGGACAGGGGAGGGTGGCTACACCTTC; j_call: TRBJ1-2; clone_size: NA; v_call: TRBV25-1; d_call: TRBD1
cdr3_aa: CASLMRLAGLSTDTQYF; cdr3_nt: TGTGCCAGCTTGATGAGGCTAGCGGGACTGAGCACAGATACGCAGTATTTT; j_call: TRBJ2-3; clone_size: NA; v_call: TRBV2; d_call: TRBD2
cdr3_aa: CASSFLTSGLIPYEQYF; cdr3_nt: TGTGCCAGCAGCTTCCTGACTAGCGGGCTCATACCCTACGAGCAGTACTTC; j_call: TRBJ2-7; clone_size: once; v_call: TRBV11-2; d_call: TRBD2
cdr3_aa: CAAGFSNQPQHF; cdr3_nt: TGTGCAGCAGGGTTTAGCAATCAGCCCCAGCATTTT; j_call: TRBJ1-5; clone_size: NA; v_call: TRBV28; d_call: NA
cdr3_aa: CATSALRDNSPLHF; cdr3_nt: TGTGCCACCTCGGCCCTTCGGGATAATTCACCCCTCCACTTT; j_call: TRBJ1-6; clone_size: NA; v_call: TRBV19; d_call: NA
cdr3_aa: CASSQEGSNSPLHF; cdr3_nt: TGTGCCAGCAGCCAAGAGGGCAGCAATTCACCCCTCCACTTT; j_call: TRBJ1-6; clone_size: NA; v_call: TRBV14; d_call: NA
cdr3_aa: CASSLFGTGNQPQHF; cdr3_nt: TGTGCCAGCAGTTTATTCGGGACAGGCAATCAGCCCCAGCATTTT; j_call: TRBJ1-5; clone_size: NA; v_call: TRBV27; d_call: TRBD1
cdr3_aa: CASSRQEEDEQYF; cdr3_nt: TGCGCCAGCAGCCGGCAGGAGGAGGACGAGCAGTACTTC; j_call: TRBJ2-7; clone_size: NA; v_call: TRBV4-1; d_call: NA
cdr3_aa: CASFSTSGRGGTDTQYF; cdr3_nt: TGTGCCAGTTTCTCGACTAGCGGGAGAGGGGGCACAGATACGCAGTATTTT; j_call: TRBJ2-3; clone_size: NA; v_call: TRBV28; d_call: TRBD2
cdr3_aa: CASSPGTSGIYNEQFF; cdr3_nt: TGTGCCAGCAGCCCAGGGACTAGCGGGATATACAATGAGCAGTTCTTC; j_call: TRBJ2-1; clone_size: NA; v_call: TRBV9; d_call: TRBD2
cdr3_aa: CASSISTDTQYF; cdr3_nt: TGTGCCAGTAGTATATCGACAGATACGCAGTATTTT; j_call: TRBJ2-3; clone_size: once; v_call: TRBV19; d_call: NA
cdr3_aa: CASSIRQGAPSGYTF; cdr3_nt: TGTGCCAGTAGTATAAGACAGGGGGCGCCGAGCGGCTACACCTTC; j_call: TRBJ1-2; clone_size: NA; v_call: TRBV19; d_call: TRBD1